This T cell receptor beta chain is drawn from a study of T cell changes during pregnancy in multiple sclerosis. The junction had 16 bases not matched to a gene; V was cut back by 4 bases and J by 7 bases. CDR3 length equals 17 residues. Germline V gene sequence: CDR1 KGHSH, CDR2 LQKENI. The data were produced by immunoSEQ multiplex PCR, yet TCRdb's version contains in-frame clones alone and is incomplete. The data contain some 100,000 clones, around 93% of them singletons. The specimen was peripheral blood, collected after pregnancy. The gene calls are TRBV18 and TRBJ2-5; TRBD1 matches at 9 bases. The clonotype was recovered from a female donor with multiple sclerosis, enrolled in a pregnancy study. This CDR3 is CASSQLRDRVEAGTQYF. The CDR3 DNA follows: TGTGCCAGCTCACAGCTCCGGGACAGGGTGGAGGCTGGGACCCAGTACTTC.